This T cell receptor beta chain was obtained from a study of regulatory T cells in long-lasting Graves disease. General study results and limits: Patients whose Graves' disease persisted exhibited lower TCR diversity than those newly diagnosed. Under persistent disease, TRBV28, TRBJ1-2 and TRBJ2-5 were used preferentially.

Libraries of TCR beta came from iRepertoire HTBI primers plus Arm-PCR of CDR3 regions. Via MiXCR, TCRdb re-called the multiplex PCR reads, giving one row per CDR3 protein. Of around 450,000 distinct CDR3 sequences listed, more than 12% are singletons. Noted time point: newly diagnosed GD, antithyroid drugs for less than 3 months. PBMCs were the source of the RNA used for TCR sequencing. The germline V gene encodes CDR1 SEHNR and CDR2 FQNEAQ (reference sequence). The length of the CDR3 is 15 residues. Trimming took 3 bases from V and 5 from J; bases not matched to a gene: 6. This clonotype was counted only a few times. Its antigen is unidentified. This sample also appeared in a second study, on T cells in Graves' hyperthyroidism and ophthalmopathy. Per that study: Clinical symptoms, serum thyroxine, TRAb, thyroid ultrasound and orbital computed tomography informed diagnoses.

The chain carries TRBV7-9 and TRBJ2-2; 7 bases fit TRBD1. The input for sequencing was peripheral blood mononuclear cells (PBMCs), taken at new diagnosis, from a patient treated with antithyroid drugs. The origin of this receptor is a woman aged 25 to 39 with Graves disease. CDR3 loop: CASSFGQGVTGELFF. The CDR3 bases are TGTGCCAGCAGCTTCGGGCAGGGGGTAACCGGGGAGCTGTTTTTT.